These 15 T cell receptor beta chains were sequenced from one sample in a study of spatial heterogeneity in lung cancer. General study results and limits: One measure, the expanded intratumoral alpha and beta TCR count, tracked tumor mutation counts.

TCRdb passed the 5' RACE reads through MiXCR, listing each CDR3 protein once. The repertoire consists of some 1,100 distinct CDR3 sequences, with around 20% occurring once and the leading ten covering about 20%. Noted time point: sample taken at primary tumor resection. Antigens for these TCRs are unknown. Here the sequenced sample was lung tumor tissue, taken at surgery. The receptors here all came from a male donor with early-stage non-small cell lung cancer.

This clonotype is judged medium-sized. This chain links TRBV20-1 with TRBJ2-7; 13 positions agree with TRBD2. Unmatched junction bases numbered 7, after V lost 4 bases and J lost 7 bases. CDR1 DFQATT and CDR2 SNEGSKA come from the germline V gene (reference sequence). CDR3 length: 14 amino acids. CDR3 region: CSANPTSGGQEQYF. The DNA of the CDR3 is TGCAGTGCTAACCCGACTAGCGGGGGGCAGGAGCAGTACTTC.

J is TRBJ2-3 and V is TRBV28, with a possible D match to TRBD2 (6 bases). In germline, CDR1 is MDHEN, CDR2 SYDVKM. V was cut by 3 bases and J by 4 bases, with 17 bases left in between. The CDR3 spans 16 residues. The CDR3 DNA follows: TGTGCCAGCAGTTTGGTACGCCCTAGGAGGGCAGATACGCAGTATTTT. This encodes CASSLVRPRRADTQYF.

For this clonotype: Being one base from a much bigger clone, this may be a read error. The chain recombines TRBV4-1 with TRBJ1-2, with 7 positions matching TRBD1. The V segment lost 1 base and the J segment 2 bases; nucleotides outside the gene matches: 7. Germline loops: CDR1 MGHRA, CDR2 YSYEKL. The CDR3 runs 16 residues. The chain's CDR3 is CASSQGGTVRNYGYTF. The CDR3 DNA sequence: TGCGCCAGCAGCCAAGGTGGGACAGTGAGGAACTATGGCTACACCTTC.

This clonotype is termed medium-sized. The chain combines TRBV18 with TRBJ2-3; TRBD1 matches 8 bases. The CDR3 is 16 residues long. Germline V lookup: CDR1 KGHSH, CDR2 LQKENI. The ends lost 6 bases at V and 2 bases at J; junction bases unmatched: 10. This CDR3 is CASSSLKDRVTDTQYF. The CDR3 DNA follows: TGTGCCAGCTCTAGTCTGAAGGACAGGGTCACAGATACGCAGTATTTT.

The V and J genes are TRBV6-1 and TRBJ2-1; 8 bases align to TRBD1. The CDR3 is made up of 15 amino acids. Looked up from germline, CDR1 is MNHNS and CDR2 is SASEGT. With V trimmed by 4 bases and J by 4 bases, 6 bases remained unmatched. CDR3 sequence reads: CASSGQGRNYNEQFF. The CDR3 DNA reads as TGTGCCAGCAGTGGACAGGGGCGGAATTACAATGAGCAGTTCTTC.

By frequency in the sample, this clonotype is medium-sized. The chain employs TRBV5-1 and TRBJ1-4, with a weak D call TRBD1 (6 bases). V lost 4 bases to trimming and J lost 1 base, with 11 bases between them. The CDR3 length is 15 residues. CDR1 and CDR2 (germline): SGHRS, YFSETQ. The CDR3 nucleotides are TGCGCCAGCAGCCTAAACAGGGAAACTAATGAAAAACTGTTTTTT. Its translation is CASSLNRETNEKLFF.

By its share, this clonotype is medium-sized. The chain joins TRBV2 to TRBJ1-2; D remains ambiguous. V was clipped by 1 base and J by 4 bases, with 7 bases between them. The CDR3 is 13 amino acids. The germline gives CDR1 SNHLY, CDR2 FYNNEI. CDR3 in amino acids: CASSEGGIYGYTF. The CDR3 bases are TGTGCCAGCAGTGAAGGTGGAATCTATGGCTACACCTTC.

This clonotype ranks as medium-sized (0.01 to 0.1%). The CDR3 sequence: CASSLARSGELFF. CDR3 sequence (DNA): TGTGCCAGCAGCTTAGCCAGGTCCGGGGAGCTGTTTTTT. V usage is TRBV7-2 and J usage is TRBJ2-2; D call uncertain. The CDR3 length is 13 residues. Trimming took off 0 bases at V and 6 bases at J, with 5 bases between the two ends. The V gene's germline CDR1 is SGHTA and CDR2 FQGNSA.

The genes are TRBV28 and TRBJ2-5; D tentatively reads TRBD1 or TRBD2 (6 bases each). CDR1 and CDR2 from the germline V gene are MDHEN and SYDVKM. The CDR3 is made up of 15 amino acids. Trimming removed 6 bases from V and 2 bases from J, with 16 bases in between. The CDR3: CASSTPKGGQETQYF. DNA for the CDR3: TGTGCCAGCAGCACCCCCAAAGGGGGGCAAGAGACCCAGTACTTC.

This clonotype is labeled as medium-sized (0.01 to 0.1%). The gene calls are TRBV20-1 and TRBJ2-5; D is unclear. The CDR3 is made up of 12 amino acids. Germline CDR1 reads DFQATT; CDR2 reads SNEGSKA (reference sequence). V was shortened by 0 bases and J by 4 bases, with 6 bases between the two germline ends. The CDR3 is CSARDLGETQYF. DNA of the CDR3: TGCAGTGCTAGAGATCTTGGAGAGACCCAGTACTTC.

Judged by abundance, this clonotype is large. The chain joins TRBV7-9 to TRBJ2-7; TRBD2 matches at 10 bases. The CDR3 consists of 15 residues. V lost 3 bases, J lost 8 bases, and 10 bases stayed unmatched. Looked up from germline, CDR1 is SEHNR and CDR2 is FQNEAQ (reference sequence). CDR3 nucleotide sequence: TGTGCCAGCAGCTTGGCAGCGGGGGGGCCGGATCAGCAGTACTTC. Translation: CASSLAAGGPDQQYF.

This clonotype ranks as medium-sized. This sequence joins TRBV15 and TRBJ2-7; weak D call: TRBD2 (7 bases). V shed 0 bases and J shed 4 bases, with 19 bases lying between them. The CDR3 consists of 17 residues. Germline values: CDR1 LNHNV, CDR2 YYDKDF (reference sequence). The CDR3 loop is CATSRELWGGYGYEQYF. Written as DNA, the CDR3 is TGTGCCACCAGCAGAGAACTGTGGGGGGGCTATGGATACGAGCAGTACTTC.

This clonotype is classed as medium-sized. This rearrangement joins TRBV20-1 to TRBJ1-3, with TRBD1 as a possible D gene (5 bases). V was trimmed by 5 bases and J by 4 bases, leaving 9 bases between them. CDR1 is DFQATT, CDR2 SNEGSKA, per germline (reference sequence). The CDR3 extends over 12 amino acids. CDR3 in DNA: TGCAGTGCTCCGGGGACGGGAAACACCATATATTTT. This sequence encodes CSAPGTGNTIYF.

This clonotype was seen only a few times. This sequence joins TRBV10-3 and TRBJ2-7; either TRBD1 or TRBD2 may fit D (6 bases each). The CDR3 consists of 16 residues. Per the germline V gene, CDR1 is ENHRY and CDR2 is SYGVKD. Trimming removed 6 bases from V and 2 bases from J, with 20 bases in between. The CDR3 coding sequence is TGTGCCATCAGGGACAGTACCGGGACTGGCACCTACGAGCAGTACTTC. Its protein is CAIRDSTGTGTYEQYF.

This clonotype was seen more than once but under ten times. The CDR3 nucleotides read TGTGCCAGCAGCCCGGCAGGGGGCCGGGATGGCTACACCTTC. It yields the protein CASSPAGGRDGYTF. The chain carries TRBV4-2 and TRBJ1-2; 8 positions match TRBD1. The CDR3 length is 14 residues. After removal of 4 bases from V and 6 bases from J, the junction contained 7 bases not matched to a gene. The germline V gene has CDR1 LGHNA and CDR2 YNFKEQ.